This is a list of T cell receptor beta chains from one sample in a study of OX40 agonist ivuxolimab in advanced cancers. Method: immunoSEQ multiplex PCR; TCRdb's copy keeps in-frame clones and lacks some. The table includes under 95,000 clones, around 90% detected once. Material: CD4+ or CD8+ T cells sorted from blood, obtained in a trial of the OX40 agonist ivuxolimab. These receptor sequences come from an adult with an advanced solid tumor such as melanoma, head and neck, liver or kidney cancer. The CDR3 runs from the conserved cysteine through the conserved F or W. Fields, in order: CDR3 DNA, CDR3 protein, D gene, clone size, V gene, J gene. The D gene is left open where the match is weak. Clone size is not always given. Where it is, it says once, few, many or a class for expanded clones.

TGCGCCAGCAGCGACGGTAGGAGGGACCCTAATCAGCCCCAGCATTTT	CASSDGRRDPNQPQHF	NA	NA	TRBV4-1	TRBJ1-5
TGTGCCAGCAGGGCGGGACTAGCGGGATCCGGGGAGCTGTTTTTT	CASRAGLAGSGELFF	TRBD2	NA	TRBV6-1	TRBJ2-2
TGTGCCAGCAGTCCTACGGGGGCGCGTAGGTACATTCAGTACTTC	CASSPTGARRYIQYF	NA	NA	TRBV28	TRBJ2-4
TGTGCCAGCAGCTTTAATTACGGGGGAAAAGAGACCCAGTACTTC	CASSFNYGGKETQYF	NA	NA	TRBV11-2	TRBJ2-5
TGTGCCAGCAGCGAACAGGGGGCGTATGGCTACACCTTC	CASSEQGAYGYTF	TRBD1	NA	TRBV2	TRBJ1-2
TGTGCCAGCAGCTCCGGACTAGCGGGAATGTATGAGCAGTTCTTC	CASSSGLAGMYEQFF	TRBD2	NA	TRBV5-4	TRBJ2-1
TGTGCCAGCAGTCCCGGGGACAGGCCCATGAACACTGAAGCTTTCTTT	CASSPGDRPMNTEAFF	TRBD1	NA	TRBV11-2	TRBJ1-1
TGTGCCAGCAGCTCGTCCGCCTTTGGGGGACAAGAGACCCAGTACTTC	CASSSSAFGGQETQYF	NA	NA	TRBV5-5	TRBJ2-5
TGTGCCAGCAGCTCAGGTAGAAGCGGGCTCTACTACAATGAGCAGTTCTTC	CASSSGRSGLYYNEQFF	NA	many	TRBV7-8	TRBJ2-1
TGTGCCAGCAGTGCACAGACAGATACGCAGTATTTT	CASSAQTDTQYF	NA	once	TRBV6-5	TRBJ2-3
TGTGCCAGCAGTTTGTTAGGGTCTGGGGCCAACGTCCTGACTTTC	CASSLLGSGANVLTF	NA	NA	TRBV27	TRBJ2-6
TGTGCCACCAGCAGAGTCGCCGCGGGGCCTAATCAGCCCCAGCATTTT	CATSRVAAGPNQPQHF	NA	NA	TRBV15	TRBJ1-5
TGTGCCAGCGAAGACATTACCTTACGAGAGCAGTACTTC	CASEDITLREQYF	NA	NA	TRBV10-3	TRBJ2-7
TGTGCCAGCGGGGGGAATGGCGAGCAGTACTTC	CASGGNGEQYF	NA	NA	TRBV6-1	TRBJ2-7
TGTGCCTGGAGTTTTGCCGGGACCCAGGGGGCCCAGTACTTC	CAWSFAGTQGAQYF	TRBD1	once	TRBV30	TRBJ2-5
TGTGCCAGTAGTATAGACGGGACAGGGAAAACAGATACGCAGTATTTT	CASSIDGTGKTDTQYF	TRBD1	NA	TRBV19	TRBJ2-3
TGTGCCAGCAGTTACTCTGCGGGAGTAAGGGAGACCCAGTACTTC	CASSYSAGVRETQYF	TRBD2	few	TRBV6-5	TRBJ2-5
TGCAGTGCTCCGTCGGATGAAAAACTGTTTTTT	CSAPSDEKLFF	NA	NA	TRBV20-1	TRBJ1-4
TGTGCCAGCTCACCGGACAGGGGGCATAGAAAACTGTTTTTT	CASSPDRGHRKLFF	TRBD1	NA	TRBV18	TRBJ1-4
TGTGCCAGCTCACCAGCTCGGGGCTACGAGCAGTACTTC	CASSPARGYEQYF	NA	NA	TRBV18	TRBJ2-7
TGTGCCAGCAGCCGAGCGGCGGGGCTCACAGATACGCAGTATTTT	CASSRAAGLTDTQYF	NA	NA	TRBV4-2	TRBJ2-3
TGTGCCAGCAGTTCGGGACAGCAGCGTGAAAAACTGTTTTTT	CASSSGQQREKLFF	TRBD1	once	TRBV6-1	TRBJ1-4
TGTGCCAGCAGCCTACGGGACAGAGGCGCCGAGCAGTACTTC	CASSLRDRGAEQYF	TRBD1	NA	TRBV6-5	TRBJ2-7
TGTGCCAGCAGCCCGGGGACAGGACGGTTAACTGAAGCTTTCTTT	CASSPGTGRLTEAFF	TRBD1	NA	TRBV9	TRBJ1-1
TGTGCCAGCATGCTGGACAGGGGGCTTGGGTGGCAGTACTTC	CASMLDRGLGWQYF	TRBD1	NA	TRBV27	TRBJ2-7
TGTGCCAGCAGCCCGGACAGCAACTATGGCTACACCTTC	CASSPDSNYGYTF	NA	NA	TRBV7-2	TRBJ1-2
TGTGCCAGCTCTCCGGGACGAGAGCAGACCCAGTACTTC	CASSPGREQTQYF	NA	NA	TRBV18	TRBJ2-5
TGTGCCAGCAGTCCTTCTGAGGGGATGAACTATGGCTACACCTTC	CASSPSEGMNYGYTF	NA	NA	TRBV27	TRBJ1-2
TGTGCCAGCAGGAAACAGGGTACGGGCGAGCAGTACTTC	CASRKQGTGEQYF	NA	once	TRBV6-6	TRBJ2-7
TGTGCCAGCACAACGACAGCTCCGGAGGGCTACACCTTC	CASTTTAPEGYTF	NA	NA	TRBV28	TRBJ1-2